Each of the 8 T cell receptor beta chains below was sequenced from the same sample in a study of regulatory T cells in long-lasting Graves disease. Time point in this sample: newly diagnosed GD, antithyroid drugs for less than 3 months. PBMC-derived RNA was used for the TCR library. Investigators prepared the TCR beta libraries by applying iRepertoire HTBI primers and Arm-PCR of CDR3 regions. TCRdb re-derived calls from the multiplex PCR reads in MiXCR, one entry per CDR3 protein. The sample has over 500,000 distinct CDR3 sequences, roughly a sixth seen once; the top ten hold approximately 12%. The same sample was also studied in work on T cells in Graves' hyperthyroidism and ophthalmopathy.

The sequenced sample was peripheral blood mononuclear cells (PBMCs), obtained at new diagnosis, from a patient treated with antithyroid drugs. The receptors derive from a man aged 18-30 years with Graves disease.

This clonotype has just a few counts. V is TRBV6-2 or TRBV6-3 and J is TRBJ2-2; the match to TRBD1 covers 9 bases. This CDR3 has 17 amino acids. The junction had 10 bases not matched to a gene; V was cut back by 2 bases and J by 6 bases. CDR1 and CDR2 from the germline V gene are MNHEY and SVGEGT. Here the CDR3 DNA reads TGTGCCAGCAGTTACCCACCGACAGGGGGGTCGGCCGGGGAGCTGTTTTTT. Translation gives CASSYPPTGGSAGELFF.

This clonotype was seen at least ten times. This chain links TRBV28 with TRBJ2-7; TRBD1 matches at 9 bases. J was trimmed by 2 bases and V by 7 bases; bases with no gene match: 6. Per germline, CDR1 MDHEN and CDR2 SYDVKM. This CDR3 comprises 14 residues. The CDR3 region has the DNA TGTGCCAGCAATTCAGGGACAGGGACCTACGAGCAGTACTTC. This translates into CASNSGTGTYEQYF.

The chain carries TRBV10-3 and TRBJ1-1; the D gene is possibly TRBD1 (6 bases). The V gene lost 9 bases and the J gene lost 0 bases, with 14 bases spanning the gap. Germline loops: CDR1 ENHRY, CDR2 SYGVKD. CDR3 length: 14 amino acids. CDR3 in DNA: TGTGCCATGAGGCAGGGGCCCATGAACACTGAAGCTTTCTTT. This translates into CAMRQGPMNTEAFF.

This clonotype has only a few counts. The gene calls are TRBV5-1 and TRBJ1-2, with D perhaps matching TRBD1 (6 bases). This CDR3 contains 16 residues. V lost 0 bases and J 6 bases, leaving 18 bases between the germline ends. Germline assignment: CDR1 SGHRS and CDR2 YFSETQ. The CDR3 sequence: CASSLEPPGEADGYTF. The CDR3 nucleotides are TGCGCCAGCAGCTTGGAGCCCCCAGGGGAGGCCGATGGCTACACCTTC.

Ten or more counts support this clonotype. CDR3 region: CASTFRGKVKEQYF. CDR3 in DNA: TGTGCCAGCACCTTTAGAGGGAAGGTCAAAGAGCAGTACTTC. The chain employs TRBV28 and TRBJ2-7, with D possibly TRBD2 on 5 matching bases. CDR1 is MDHEN, CDR2 SYDVKM, per germline. V shed 7 bases and J shed 7 bases, with 20 bases lying between them. The CDR3 extends over 14 amino acids.

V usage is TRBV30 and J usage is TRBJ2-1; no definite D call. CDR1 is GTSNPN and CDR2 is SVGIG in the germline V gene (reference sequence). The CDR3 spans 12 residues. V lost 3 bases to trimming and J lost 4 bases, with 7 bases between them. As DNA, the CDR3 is TGTGCCTGGAGACCGCGTTACAATGAGCAGTTCTTC. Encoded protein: CAWRPRYNEQFF.

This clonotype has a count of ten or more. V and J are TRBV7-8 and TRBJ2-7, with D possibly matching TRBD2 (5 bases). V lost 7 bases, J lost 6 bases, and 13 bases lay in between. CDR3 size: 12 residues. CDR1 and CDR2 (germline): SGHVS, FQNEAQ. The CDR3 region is CASNSDGVEQYF. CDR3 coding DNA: TGTGCCAGCAACTCGGACGGGGTCGAGCAGTACTTC.

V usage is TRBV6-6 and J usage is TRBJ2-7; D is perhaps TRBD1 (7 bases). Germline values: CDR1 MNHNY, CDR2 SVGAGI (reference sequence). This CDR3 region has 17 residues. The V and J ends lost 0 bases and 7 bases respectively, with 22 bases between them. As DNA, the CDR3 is TGTGCCAGCAGTTACTCCAGTGGGGCAGGGGGGAATGAGGAGCAGTACTTC. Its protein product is CASSYSSGAGGNEEQYF.